A selection of T cell receptor beta chains follows, all from one sample in a study of T cell responses to AZD1222 COVID-19 vaccine. This table comes from immunoSEQ multiplex PCR, and its TCRdb copy is limited to in-frame clones, with some not included. Of about 260,000 clones in the sample, about 92% were seen once. The specimen comprised peripheral blood, sampled on day 0 of AZD1222 vaccination. The receptors come from an adult in good health. The CDR3 runs from the conserved cysteine through the conserved F or W.

v_gene: TRBV27; len: 15; j_gene: TRBJ2-7; CDR3aa: CASSLRHSAIYEQYF
v_gene: TRBV29-1; len: 11; j_gene: TRBJ2-7; CDR3aa: CSVSWGYEQYF
v_gene: TRBV18; len: 14; j_gene: TRBJ2-7; CDR3aa: CASSQTGNTYEQYF
v_gene: TRBV5-6; len: 15; j_gene: TRBJ2-1; CDR3aa: CASSVDRSSYNEQFF
v_gene: TRBV5-1; len: 13; j_gene: TRBJ1-1; CDR3aa: CASSLEGSTEAFF
v_gene: TRBV2; len: 13; j_gene: TRBJ2-7; CDR3aa: CASISGLPYEQYF
v_gene: TRBV19; len: 14; j_gene: TRBJ2-4; CDR3aa: CASRDRLAKNIQYF
v_gene: TRBV2; len: 14; j_gene: TRBJ1-5; CDR3aa: CASSESGRNQPQHF
v_gene: TRBV12-3/TRBV12-4; len: 13; j_gene: TRBJ2-3; CDR3aa: CASSLRGTDTQYF
v_gene: TRBV18; len: 16; j_gene: TRBJ1-3; CDR3aa: CASSPAPGADGNTIYF
v_gene: TRBV28; len: 14; j_gene: TRBJ1-6; CDR3aa: CASSLPIDNSPLHF
v_gene: TRBV12-3/TRBV12-4; len: 13; j_gene: TRBJ1-5; CDR3aa: CASSPSRDQPQHF
v_gene: TRBV6-1; len: 14; j_gene: TRBJ1-2; CDR3aa: CASSELGTLYGYTF
v_gene: TRBV3-1/TRBV3-2; len: 13; j_gene: TRBJ1-1; CDR3aa: CASSQATVSEAFF
v_gene: TRBV28; len: 14; j_gene: TRBJ2-2; CDR3aa: CASRFFSVTGELFF
v_gene: TRBV6-5; len: 15; j_gene: TRBJ1-5; CDR3aa: CASSYSLLGDQPQHF
v_gene: TRBV18; len: 14; j_gene: TRBJ2-7; CDR3aa: CASSQTSDAYEQYF
v_gene: TRBV27; len: 11; j_gene: TRBJ2-7; CDR3aa: CASSSAYEQYF